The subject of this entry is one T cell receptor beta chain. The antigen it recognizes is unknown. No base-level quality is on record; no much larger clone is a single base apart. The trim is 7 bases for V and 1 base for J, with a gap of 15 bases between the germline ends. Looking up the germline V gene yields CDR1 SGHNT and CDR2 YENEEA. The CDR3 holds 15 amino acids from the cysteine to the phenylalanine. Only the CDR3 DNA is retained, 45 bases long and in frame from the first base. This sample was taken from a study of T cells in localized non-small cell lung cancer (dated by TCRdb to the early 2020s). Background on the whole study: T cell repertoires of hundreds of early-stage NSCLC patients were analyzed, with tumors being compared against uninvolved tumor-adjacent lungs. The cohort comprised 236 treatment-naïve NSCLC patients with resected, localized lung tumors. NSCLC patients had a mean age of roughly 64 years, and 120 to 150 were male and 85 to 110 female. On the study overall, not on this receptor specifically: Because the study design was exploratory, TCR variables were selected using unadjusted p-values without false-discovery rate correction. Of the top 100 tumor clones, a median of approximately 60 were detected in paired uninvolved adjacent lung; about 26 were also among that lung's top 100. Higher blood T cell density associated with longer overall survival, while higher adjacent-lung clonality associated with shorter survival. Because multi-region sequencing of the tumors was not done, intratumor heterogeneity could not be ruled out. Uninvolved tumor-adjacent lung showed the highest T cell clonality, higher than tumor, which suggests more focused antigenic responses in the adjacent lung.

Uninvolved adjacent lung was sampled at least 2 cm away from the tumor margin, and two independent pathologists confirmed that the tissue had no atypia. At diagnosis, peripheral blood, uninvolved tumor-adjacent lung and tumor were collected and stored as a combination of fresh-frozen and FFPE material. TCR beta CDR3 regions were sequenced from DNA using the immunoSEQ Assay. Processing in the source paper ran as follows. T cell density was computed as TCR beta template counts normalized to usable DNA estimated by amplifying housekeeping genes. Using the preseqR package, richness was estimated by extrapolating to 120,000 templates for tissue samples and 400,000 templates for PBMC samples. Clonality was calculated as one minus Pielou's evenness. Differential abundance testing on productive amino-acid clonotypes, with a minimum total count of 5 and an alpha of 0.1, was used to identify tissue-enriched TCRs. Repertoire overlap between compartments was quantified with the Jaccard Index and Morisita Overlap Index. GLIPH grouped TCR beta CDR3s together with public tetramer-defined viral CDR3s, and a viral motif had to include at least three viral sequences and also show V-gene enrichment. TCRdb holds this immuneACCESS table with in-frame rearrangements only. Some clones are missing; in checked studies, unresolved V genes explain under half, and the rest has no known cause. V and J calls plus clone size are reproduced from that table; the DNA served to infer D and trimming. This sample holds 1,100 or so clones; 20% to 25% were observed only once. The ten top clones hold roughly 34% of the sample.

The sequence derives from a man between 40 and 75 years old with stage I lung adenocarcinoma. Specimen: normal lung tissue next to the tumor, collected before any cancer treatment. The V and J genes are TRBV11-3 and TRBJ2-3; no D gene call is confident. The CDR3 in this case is CASTSDGRGTDTQYF. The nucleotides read TGTGCCAGCACCAGCGATGGCAGAGGCACAGATACGCAGTATTTT.